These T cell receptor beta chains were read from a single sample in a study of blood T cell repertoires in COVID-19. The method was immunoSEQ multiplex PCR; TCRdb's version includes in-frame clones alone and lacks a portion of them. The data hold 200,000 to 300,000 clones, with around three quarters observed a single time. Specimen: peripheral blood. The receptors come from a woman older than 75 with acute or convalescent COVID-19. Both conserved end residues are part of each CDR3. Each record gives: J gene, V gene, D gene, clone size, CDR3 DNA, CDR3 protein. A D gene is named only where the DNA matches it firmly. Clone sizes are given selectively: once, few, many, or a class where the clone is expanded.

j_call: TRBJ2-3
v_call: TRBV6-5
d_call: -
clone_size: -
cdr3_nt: TGTGCCAGCAGTTTCCCACCCGACAGCCGCACAGATACGCAGTATTTT
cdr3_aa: CASSFPPDSRTDTQYF

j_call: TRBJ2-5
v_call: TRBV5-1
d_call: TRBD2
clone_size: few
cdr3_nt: TGCGCCAGCAGCACTTATAACCTAGCGGGAGTTGAGACCCAGTACTTC
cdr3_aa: CASSTYNLAGVETQYF

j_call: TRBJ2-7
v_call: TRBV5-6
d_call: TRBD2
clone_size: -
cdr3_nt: TGTGCCAGCAGCGGGACTAGCTACGCCTACGAGCAGTACTTC
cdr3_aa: CASSGTSYAYEQYF

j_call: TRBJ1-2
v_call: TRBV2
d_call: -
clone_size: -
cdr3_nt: TGTGCCAGCAGTGAGCGCCCGAGTGGCTACACCTTC
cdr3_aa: CASSERPSGYTF

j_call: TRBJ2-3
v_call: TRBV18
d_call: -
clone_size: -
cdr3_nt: TGTGCCAGCTCACCCCTCGGACAATTGTCTAGCACAGATACGCAGTATTTT
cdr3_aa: CASSPLGQLSSTDTQYF

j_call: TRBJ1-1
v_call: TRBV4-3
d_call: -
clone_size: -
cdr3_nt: TGCGCCAGCAGCCAAGTTTATTCCGGGGGATGGACTTTCTTT
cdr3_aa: CASSQVYSGGWTFF

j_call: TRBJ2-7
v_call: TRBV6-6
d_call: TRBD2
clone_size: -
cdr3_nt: TGTGCCAGCAGTTACCCGGGGGGAGGAGAGCAGTACTTC
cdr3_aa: CASSYPGGGEQYF

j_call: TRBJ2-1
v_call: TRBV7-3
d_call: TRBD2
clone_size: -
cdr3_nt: TGTGCCAGCAGCCCTAGCGGGGGGGCCTATGAGCAGTTCTTC
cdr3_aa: CASSPSGGAYEQFF

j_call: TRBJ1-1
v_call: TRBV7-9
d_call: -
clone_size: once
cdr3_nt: TGTGCCAGCAGCTTACGAAGGGGGAACGTTTTGACTGAAGCTTTCTTT
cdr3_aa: CASSLRRGNVLTEAFF

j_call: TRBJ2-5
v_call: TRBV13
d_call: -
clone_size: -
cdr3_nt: TGTGCCAGCAGCTTAGGGCCCGGGGAGACCCAGTACTTC
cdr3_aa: CASSLGPGETQYF

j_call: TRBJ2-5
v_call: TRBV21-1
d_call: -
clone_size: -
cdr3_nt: TGTGCCAGCTCGTTGTGGGGTGGGGGGAGACAAGGACGAGAGACCCAGTACTTC
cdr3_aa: CASSLWGGGRQGRETQYF

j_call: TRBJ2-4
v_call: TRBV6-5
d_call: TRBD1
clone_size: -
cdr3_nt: TGTGCCAGCGGAGCGAGGGGGCGCAAAAACATTCAGTACTTC
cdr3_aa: CASGARGRKNIQYF

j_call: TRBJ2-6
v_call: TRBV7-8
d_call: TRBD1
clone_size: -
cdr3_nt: TGTGCCAGCAGCTTAAAAGGACAGGGGGCGCGTGCCGGGGCCAACGTCCTGACTTTC
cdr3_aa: CASSLKGQGARAGANVLTF

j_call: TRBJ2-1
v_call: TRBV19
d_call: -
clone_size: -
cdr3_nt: TGTGCCAGTAGTATGAGGGTCACGGGATCCTTCAATGAGCAGTTCTTC
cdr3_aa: CASSMRVTGSFNEQFF

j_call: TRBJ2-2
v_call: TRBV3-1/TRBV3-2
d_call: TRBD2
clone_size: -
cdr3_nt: TGTGCCAGCAGCACCCGGACAGCGGGACTAGCGGGGGTCACCGGGGAGCTGTTTTTT
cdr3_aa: CASSTRTAGLAGVTGELFF

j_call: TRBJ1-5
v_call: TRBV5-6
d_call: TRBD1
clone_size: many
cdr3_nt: TGTGCCAGCAGCTTAAGGGGGCAGCCCAATCAGCCCCAGCATTTT
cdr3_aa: CASSLRGQPNQPQHF

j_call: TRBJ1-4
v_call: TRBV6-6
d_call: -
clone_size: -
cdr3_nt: TGTGCCAGCAGTTACTCGTCAGGGTATACTCAAAAACTGTTTTTT
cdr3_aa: CASSYSSGYTQKLFF

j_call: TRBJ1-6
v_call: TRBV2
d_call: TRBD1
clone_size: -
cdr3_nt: TGTGCCAGCAGTGCTGAACAGGGGAGTAATTCACCCCTCCACTTT
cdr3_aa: CASSAEQGSNSPLHF

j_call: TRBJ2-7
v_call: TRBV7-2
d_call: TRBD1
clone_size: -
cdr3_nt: TGTGCCAGCAGCTTAGACAGGGGGAGCTACGAGCAGTACTTC
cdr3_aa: CASSLDRGSYEQYF

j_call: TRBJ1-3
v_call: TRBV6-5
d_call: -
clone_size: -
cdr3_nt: TGTGCCAGCACGTTTGGAAACACCATATATTTT
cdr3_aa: CASTFGNTIYF

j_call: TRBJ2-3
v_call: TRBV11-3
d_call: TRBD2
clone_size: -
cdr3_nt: TGTGCCAGCAGCTTAGGGAGTAGCGGGAGTATGGATACGCAGTATTTT
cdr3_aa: CASSLGSSGSMDTQYF

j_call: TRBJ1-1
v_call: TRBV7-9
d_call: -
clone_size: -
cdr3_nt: TGTGCCAGCAGCTCGGTCTATGGTTCGGGGAGGAACACTGAAGCTTTCTTT
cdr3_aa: CASSSVYGSGRNTEAFF

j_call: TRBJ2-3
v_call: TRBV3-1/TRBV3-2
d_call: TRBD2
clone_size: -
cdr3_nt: TGTGCCAGCAGCCAAGGTGTAGGACTAGCGGGGTCTGATACGCAGTATTTT
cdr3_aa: CASSQGVGLAGSDTQYF

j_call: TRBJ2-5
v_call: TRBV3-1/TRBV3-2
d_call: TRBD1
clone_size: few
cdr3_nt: TGTGCCAGCAGCCATTGGGACAGGGGAAGGACCCAGTACTTC
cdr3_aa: CASSHWDRGRTQYF

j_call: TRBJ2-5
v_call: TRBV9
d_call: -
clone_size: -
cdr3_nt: TGTGCCAGCAGCGGTGGGGGACTCCGGGAGACCCAGTACTTC
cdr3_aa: CASSGGGLRETQYF

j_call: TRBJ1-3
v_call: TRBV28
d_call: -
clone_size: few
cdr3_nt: TGTGCCAGCAGTTACGCCAGGGTACCCTCTGGAAACACCATATATTTT
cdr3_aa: CASSYARVPSGNTIYF

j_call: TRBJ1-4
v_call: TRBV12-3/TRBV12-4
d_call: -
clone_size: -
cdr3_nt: TGTGCCAGCAGCCGCCGGGAGACGAAACTGTTTTTT
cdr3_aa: CASSRRETKLFF

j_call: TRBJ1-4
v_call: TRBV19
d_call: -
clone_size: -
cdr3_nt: TGTGCCAGTCAACAACCAGGGGCGGGTAATGAAAAACTGTTTTTT
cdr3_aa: CASQQPGAGNEKLFF

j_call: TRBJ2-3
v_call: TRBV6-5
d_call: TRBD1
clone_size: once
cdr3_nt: TGTGCCAGCAGTTACTCGAGGACAGGGGGCCAAGATACGCAGTATTTT
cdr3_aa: CASSYSRTGGQDTQYF

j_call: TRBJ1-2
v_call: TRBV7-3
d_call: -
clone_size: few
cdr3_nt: TGTGCCAGCAGCTTATCGGGACAAGGCAATAGCTACACCTTC
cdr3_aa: CASSLSGQGNSYTF

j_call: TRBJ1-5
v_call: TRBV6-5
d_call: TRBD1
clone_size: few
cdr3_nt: TGTGCCAGCCAGGACAGGGTCGATAATCAGCCCCAGCATTTT
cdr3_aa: CASQDRVDNQPQHF

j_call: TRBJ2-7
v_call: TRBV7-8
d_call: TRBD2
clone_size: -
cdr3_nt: TGTGCCAGCAGCCCCCTGGGACTAGCGGGGGGAACTAGCTCCTACGAGCAGTACTTC
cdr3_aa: CASSPLGLAGGTSSYEQYF

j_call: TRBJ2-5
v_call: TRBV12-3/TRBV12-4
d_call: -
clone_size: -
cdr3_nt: TGTGCCAGCAGCCCCGGGTCCAAGAGGGCCCAGTACTTC
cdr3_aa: CASSPGSKRAQYF